The 18 T cell receptor beta chains listed next were all sequenced from one sample in a study of cytomegalovirus exposure and HLA in healthy donors. With 60 Vbeta and 13 Jbeta primers, the PCR was carried out. Libraries were prepared by immunoSEQ multiplex PCR; TCRdb keeps only in-frame clonotypes and omits some of them. The sample includes some 89,000 clones, 70% to 85% of them seen just once. The sequencing sample was made of PBMCs. These receptor sequences come from a man aged 55 to 70 in good health and CMV-seronegative.

The chain is built from TRBV5-4 and TRBJ2-5; weak D call: TRBD2 (5 bases). The CDR3 is 14 residues long. V lost 4 bases and J 5 bases, leaving 15 bases between the germline ends. Germline V gene lookup returns CDR1 SGHNT and CDR2 YYREEE (reference sequence). CDR3 in amino acids: CASSVRGRGETQYF. CDR3 DNA: TGTGCCAGCAGCGTAAGAGGGCGAGGGGAGACCCAGTACTTC.

This rearrangement joins TRBV7-2 to TRBJ2-7; 9 bases match TRBD1. CDR3 length equals 15 residues. The trim removed 5 bases at V and 3 bases at J, leaving 8 bases unmatched. Germline V gene lookup returns CDR1 SGHTA and CDR2 FQGNSA. CDR3 residues: CASSPGQGIYYEQYF. In nucleotides, the CDR3 is TGTGCCAGCAGCCCGGGACAGGGAATTTACTACGAGCAGTACTTC.

CDR3 in amino acids: CASRGRRGPDSYEQYF. For the CDR3, the DNA is TGCGCCAGCAGGGGGCGGAGGGGCCCTGATTCCTACGAGCAGTACTTC. The chain is built from TRBV23-1 and TRBJ2-7, with D tentatively TRBD2 (6 bases). TRBV23-1 is recorded as an ORF, its role being uncertain. This CDR3 has 16 amino acids. Trimming left V 6 bases short and J 1 base short, with 19 bases between.

The chain recombines TRBV2 with TRBJ1-2; weak D call: TRBD1 (6 bases). Germline-derived CDR1 and CDR2 are SNHLY and FYNNEI. This CDR3 spans 14 amino acids. V lost 3 bases and J 0 bases, leaving 8 bases between the germline ends. The CDR3 spells CASSDRGANYGYTF. The CDR3 DNA follows: TGTGCCAGCAGTGACAGGGGAGCTAACTATGGCTACACCTTC.

The chain joins TRBV7-2 to TRBJ1-6; D might be TRBD1 (5 bases). The germline V gene encodes CDR1 SGHTA and CDR2 FQGNSA. The CDR3 is 14 residues long. V lost 1 base to trimming and J lost 6 bases, with 7 bases between them. The CDR3, as DNA: TGTGCCAGCAGCTTAGGGGGGGGTAATTCACCCCTCCACTTT. It encodes CASSLGGGNSPLHF.

This sequence joins TRBV27 and TRBJ2-3, with TRBD2 as a possible D gene (5 bases). V lost 7 bases and J lost 0, with 11 bases in between. CDR1 is MNHEY and CDR2 is SMNVEV in the germline V gene (reference sequence). CDR3 length equals 14 residues. CDR3 coding DNA: TGTGCCAGCAAAGGTGGACTGAGCACAGATACGCAGTATTTT. It encodes CASKGGLSTDTQYF.

The CDR3, as DNA: TGCGCCAGCAGCCCGGACTTAAGGGAGACCCAGTACTTC. Residues: CASSPDLRETQYF. The gene calls are TRBV5-1 and TRBJ2-5; D is possibly TRBD2 (5 bases). The V end lost 4 bases, the J end lost 5 bases, and 12 bases lay between the germline ends. CDR1 SGHRS and CDR2 YFSETQ come from the germline V gene. The CDR3 is 13 amino acids.

V is TRBV7-6 and J is TRBJ1-1; D is unresolved. This CDR3 spans 13 amino acids. Germline-derived CDR1 and CDR2 are SGHVS and FNYEAQ. V was cut by 6 bases and J by 0 bases, with 8 bases left in between. CDR3 residues: CASRRTVNTEAFF. In DNA form, the CDR3 reads TGTGCCAGCAGGCGCACAGTGAACACTGAAGCTTTCTTT.

The chain carries TRBV5-1 and TRBJ2-4, with TRBD2 matching 7 bases. Germline V gives CDR1 SGHRS, CDR2 YFSETQ. The ends lost 0 bases at V and 1 base at J; junction bases unmatched: 4. The CDR3 spans 16 residues. As DNA, the CDR3 is TGCGCCAGCAGCTTGGACCTAGCGGCGGCCAAAAACATTCAGTACTTC. Amino acids: CASSLDLAAAKNIQYF. The entire variable domain, with the rest obtained from reference TRBV5-1 and TRBJ2-4, is as follows: KAGVTQTPRYLIKTRGQQVTLSCSPISGHRSVSWYQQTPGQGLQFLFEYFSETQRNKGNFPGRFSGRQFSNSRSEMNVSTLELGDSALYLCASSLDLAAAKNIQYFGAGTRLSVL.

J is TRBJ2-7 and V is TRBV7-2, with D hard to call. This CDR3 region has 13 residues. V gave up 0 bases and J gave up 0 bases, with 3 bases separating them. Per germline, CDR1 SGHTA and CDR2 FQGNSA. The CDR3 loop is CASSLAASYEQYF. The CDR3 bases are TGTGCCAGCAGCTTAGCGGCCTCCTACGAGCAGTACTTC.

This clone was seen a few times. CDR3 in DNA: TGCGCCAGCAGCCAAGATAGGGACAGGGCAACGTCACCCCTCCACTTT. Translating it yields CASSQDRDRATSPLHF. The gene calls are TRBV4-3 and TRBJ1-6; 9 nucleotides match TRBD1. This CDR3 has 16 residues. The V and J ends lost 0 bases and 10 bases, in that order; junction bases with no gene match: 7. CDR1 is LGHNA, CDR2 YSLEER, per germline.

CDR3 loop: CASSLTRGYTF. CDR3 DNA sequence: TGCGCCAGCAGCTTAACCCGGGGCTACACCTTC. The J gene is TRBJ1-2, the V gene TRBV5-1; D gene ambiguous. V was trimmed by 2 bases and J by 8 bases, leaving 7 bases between them. Per germline, CDR1 SGHRS and CDR2 YFSETQ. This CDR3 region has 11 residues.

The chain links TRBV6-5 to TRBJ2-5, with TRBD1 matching 7 bases. The CDR3 contains 13 residues. With 6 bases clipped from V and 4 bases from J, the junction kept 5 bases outside the gene matches. Germline V gives CDR1 MNHEY, CDR2 SVGAGI. CDR3 amino acids: CASRPGQRETQYF. In DNA, the CDR3 is TGTGCCAGCAGACCGGGACAGAGAGAGACCCAGTACTTC.

This clone was seen a few times. The J gene is TRBJ2-2, the V gene TRBV18; weak D call: TRBD1 (6 bases). This CDR3 contains 15 residues. In germline, CDR1 is KGHSH, CDR2 LQKENI. V was pared by 2 bases and J by 2 bases, with 9 bases between. CDR3 coding DNA: TGTGCCAGCTCACCAGTGGACAGTAACACCGGGGAGCTGTTTTTT. Its protein product is CASSPVDSNTGELFF.

The rearrangement joins TRBV18 to TRBJ2-2, with a possible D match to TRBD2 (6 bases). With 5 bases removed from V and 3 bases from J, the gap between germline ends came to 10 bases. The CDR3 has 14 residues. Germline V gives CDR1 KGHSH, CDR2 LQKENI. CDR3 DNA: TGTGCCAGCTCAAGGGAGGCGGACACCGGGGAGCTGTTTTTT. Protein: CASSREADTGELFF.

The chain has TRBV30 and TRBJ1-1; D may be TRBD1 (5 bases). The ends were cut back, 8 bases at V and 4 bases at J, with 23 bases in the middle. Germline V gene data show CDR1 as GTSNPN and CDR2 as SVGIG (reference sequence). The CDR3 contains 15 residues. CDR3 in DNA: TGTGCCGGTGGGGGATCGGGGACTACTGGCACTGAAGCTTTCTTT. This sequence encodes CAGGGSGTTGTEAFF. Full variable domain (outside the CDR3, taken from reference TRBV30 and TRBJ1-1): SQTIHQWPATLVQPVGSPLSLECTVEGTSNPNLYWYRQAAGRGLQLLFYSVGIGQISSEVPQNLSASRPQDRQFILSSKKLLLSDSGFYLCAGGGSGTTGTEAFFGQGTRLTVV.

This clone has a single count. The chain employs TRBV7-2 and TRBJ1-1; D uncertain. V lost 1 base, J lost 8 bases, and 11 bases lay in between. From germline, CDR1 is SGHTA and CDR2 FQGNSA. The CDR3 is 13 residues long. CDR3 residues: CASSLDSLGEAFF. CDR3 sequence (DNA): TGTGCCAGCAGCTTAGACAGCCTCGGAGAAGCTTTCTTT.

The CDR3 DNA sequence: TGTGCCACCAGCCTCGGGGATAATAGCAATCAGCCCCAGCATTTT. Its translation is CATSLGDNSNQPQHF. The chain recombines TRBV28 with TRBJ1-5; no definite D call. The germline V gene has CDR1 MDHEN and CDR2 SYDVKM. The CDR3 covers 15 residues. The V end lost 10 bases, the J end lost 0 bases, and 16 bases lay between the germline ends.